This T cell receptor beta chain was sequenced during a study of blood T cell repertoires in COVID-19. For the study at large: From T cells, B-cell-depleted T cells, or PBMCs came the material, which was cDNA or gDNA.

Seattle-derived patients entered the study during active infection and were followed longitudinally. The authors' processing: Cell counts per sample came from amplifying reference gene primers. Libraries were prepared by immunoSEQ multiplex PCR; TCRdb keeps only in-frame clonotypes and omits some of them. V and J calls and clone size are given by that table; D and trimming were obtained from the DNA. The sample lists approximately 170,000 clones; approximately 95% were seen once. This clone was seen only once. CDR1 LGHDT and CDR2 YNNKEL come from the germline V gene (reference sequence). The CDR3 runs to 13 residues. V was shortened by 7 bases and J by 2 bases, with 11 bases between the two germline ends.

Sequencing was performed on peripheral blood. The sequence derives from a woman in her sixties with COVID-19, enrolled during active disease. The gene calls are TRBV3-1 (or the pseudogene TRBV3-2) and TRBJ1-1, with D uncertain. In nucleotides, the CDR3 is TGTGCCAGCACCCTCTCCTCCAACACTGAAGCTTTCTTT. This encodes CASTLSSNTEAFF.